A single sample is the source of the 21 T cell receptor beta chains below, sequenced in a study of blood T cell repertoires in COVID-19. Using immunoSEQ multiplex PCR, the repertoire was profiled, and TCRdb retains in-frame clones only, with some absent. The data hold roughly 76,000 clones, with 70% to 90% observed a single time. The sample was peripheral blood. The receptors shown here come from a man aged 30-40 years with acute or convalescent COVID-19.

The chain couples TRBV5-8 to TRBJ1-5; 9 nucleotides line up with TRBD1. The trim removed 1 base at V and 6 bases at J, leaving 17 bases unmatched. The length of the CDR3 is 19 residues. Germline V gives CDR1 SGHTS, CDR2 YDEGEE. CDR3 nucleotides: TGTGCCAGCAGCTTGTTTGGAGGGACGGGACAGGGAATAAGTCAGCCCCAGCATTTT. It translates to CASSLFGGTGQGISQPQHF.

The chain employs TRBV5-1 and TRBJ2-1; D remains unclear. CDR3 length equals 15 residues. Trimming left V 5 bases short and J 2 bases short, with 14 bases between. Germline V gene sequence: CDR1 SGHRS, CDR2 YFSETQ. CDR3 protein: CASRDQVGTYNEQFF. The CDR3 region has the DNA TGCGCCAGCAGAGACCAGGTAGGCACCTACAATGAGCAGTTCTTC.

The V call is TRBV24-1, the J call TRBJ1-5; no reliable D call. The germline V gene has CDR1 KGHDR and CDR2 SFDVKD. V shed 2 bases and J shed 5 bases, with 9 bases lying between them. The CDR3 spans 14 residues. The CDR3 region is CATSDWRVDQPQHF. The CDR3 DNA reads TGTGCCACCAGTGATTGGAGGGTCGATCAGCCCCAGCATTTT.

This clone was seen only once. J is TRBJ2-7 and V is TRBV25-1; D unresolved. V was pared by 6 bases and J by 4 bases, with 13 bases between. The V gene's germline CDR1 is MGHDK and CDR2 SYGVNS. The CDR3 is 13 amino acids. In DNA form, the CDR3 reads TGTGCCAGCAGCCAAGAAGCCAGGTACGAGCAGTACTTC. It codes for CASSQEARYEQYF.

The chain couples TRBV6-5 to TRBJ2-3; 9 bases line up with TRBD1. This CDR3 spans 14 amino acids. Germline V gene sequence: CDR1 MNHEY, CDR2 SVGAGI. The trim removed 6 bases at V and 2 bases at J, leaving 3 bases unmatched. CDR3 sequence (DNA): TGTGCCAGCAGACGACAGGGGGACACAGATACGCAGTATTTT. Translation gives CASRRQGDTDTQYF.

The chain recombines TRBV19 with TRBJ2-1; tentative D call: TRBD2 (7 bases). The CDR3 has 15 amino acids. Between the trimmed V and J ends, which lost 10 bases and 0 bases, there was a span of 16 bases. CDR1 and CDR2 (germline): LNHDA, SQIVND (reference sequence). CDR3 residues: CATSRGDISYNEQFF. As DNA, the CDR3 is TGTGCCACCTCACGGGGGGACATCTCCTACAATGAGCAGTTCTTC.

V usage is TRBV7-8 and J usage is TRBJ2-7; a weak D match, TRBD2 (5 bases). Trimming stripped 6 bases from V and 1 base from J, with 22 bases between. The germline CDR1 and CDR2 sequences are SGHVS and FQNEAQ. The CDR3 is 17 amino acids. The CDR3 coding sequence is TGTGCCAGCAGACAACGGAGGCCTAGCACAGCGTCCTACGAGCAGTACTTC. Translation gives CASRQRRPSTASYEQYF.

CDR3 protein: CASRGPEGAYGYTF. CDR3 DNA: TGTGCCAGCAGAGGACCAGAGGGGGCATATGGCTACACCTTC. The J gene is TRBJ1-2, the V gene TRBV6-5; 7 bases agree with TRBD1. Trimming at V came to 6 bases and at J to 5 bases, leaving 9 bases not matched to a gene. The germline V gene has CDR1 MNHEY and CDR2 SVGAGI. The CDR3 has 14 amino acids.

J is TRBJ2-1 and V is TRBV18; 9 nucleotides line up with TRBD2. This CDR3 is 14 amino acids long. With V trimmed by 3 bases and J by 5 bases, 2 bases remained unmatched. From germline, CDR1 is KGHSH and CDR2 LQKENI. Here the CDR3 reads CASSPGLADNEQFF. As DNA, the CDR3 is TGTGCCAGCTCACCGGGACTAGCAGACAATGAGCAGTTCTTC. The whole variable domain, remainder taken from reference TRBV18 and TRBJ2-1, is NAGVMQNPRHLVRRRGQEARLRCSPMKGHSHVYWYRQLPEEGLKFMVYLQKENIIDESGMPKERFSAEFPKEGPSILRIQQVVRGDSAAYFCASSPGLADNEQFFGPGTRLTVL.

In nucleotides, the CDR3 is TGCGCCAGCAGCCCGGGACTAGGGGAAGAGACCCAGTACTTC. Translated, it gives CASSPGLGEETQYF. The V gene is TRBV4-3, the J gene TRBJ2-5; 8 nucleotides line up with TRBD2. J gave up 3 bases and V 4 bases, and 4 bases lay outside the gene matches. The germline V gene encodes CDR1 LGHNA and CDR2 YSLEER. The length of the CDR3 is 14 residues.

The J gene is TRBJ2-1, the V gene TRBV29-1; maybe TRBD2 (6 bases). Germline V gene lookup returns CDR1 SQVTM and CDR2 ANQGSEA. This CDR3 is 15 amino acids long. V was clipped by 8 bases and J by 4 bases, with 21 bases between them. Here the CDR3 reads CSPVGGPIRYNEQFF. The CDR3 DNA reads TGCAGCCCAGTAGGAGGGCCAATCCGATACAATGAGCAGTTCTTC.

This clone was detected once. V and J are TRBV6-5 and TRBJ1-4, with D possibly TRBD1 on 6 matching bases. V lost 4 bases and J 10 bases, leaving 10 bases between the germline ends. Germline CDR1 reads MNHEY; CDR2 reads SVGAGI. The CDR3 covers 12 residues. CDR3 loop: CASSSLTGKLFF. CDR3 DNA sequence: TGTGCCAGCAGTTCCCTGACAGGAAAACTGTTTTTT.

The chain is built from TRBV9 and TRBJ2-1; 12 bases line up with TRBD2. Germline CDR1 is SGDLS and CDR2 is YYNGEE. V lost 3 bases, J lost 4 bases, and 5 bases stayed unmatched. The CDR3 totals 16 residues. CDR3 region: CASSGRGLAGYNEQFF. For the CDR3, the DNA is TGTGCCAGCAGCGGGCGGGGACTAGCGGGTTACAATGAGCAGTTCTTC.

This clone was recorded only once. This chain uses TRBV7-6 with TRBJ2-5; TRBD2 aligns across 11 bases. With V trimmed by 1 base and J by 1 base, 2 bases remained unmatched. Germline loops: CDR1 SGHVS, CDR2 FNYEAQ. The CDR3 totals 16 residues. For the CDR3, the DNA is TGTGCCAGCAGCTTAGGACTAGCGGGGCTCCAAGAGACCCAGTACTTC. Translation gives CASSLGLAGLQETQYF.

DNA for the CDR3: TGTGCCAGCAGCGTAGCCGGAGCCAACACCGGGGAGCTGTTTTTT. Its translation: CASSVAGANTGELFF. This chain joins TRBV9 and TRBJ2-2, with unresolved D. V gave up 0 bases and J gave up 2 bases, with 8 bases separating them. The CDR3 has 15 residues. Germline V gives CDR1 SGDLS, CDR2 YYNGEE. Looking up the rest from reference TRBV9 and TRBJ2-2 gives the full variable domain: DSGVTQTPKHLITATGQRVTLRCSPRSGDLSVYWYQQSLDQGLQFLIQYYNGEERAKGNILERFSAQQFPDLHSELNLSSLELGDSALYFCASSVAGANTGELFFGEGSRLTVL.

At least ten counts were recorded for this clone. V usage is TRBV18 and J usage is TRBJ1-1; D is undetermined. This CDR3 has 15 amino acids. CDR1 is KGHSH, CDR2 LQKENI, per germline. Between the trimmed V and J ends, which lost 6 bases and 0 bases, there was a span of 14 bases. CDR3 loop: CASSPQTEMNTEAFF. In DNA form, the CDR3 reads TGTGCCAGCTCCCCTCAAACAGAGATGAACACTGAAGCTTTCTTT.

The CDR3 here is CASSRTSGNTDTQYF. The CDR3 DNA reads as TGTGCCAGCAGCCGGACTAGCGGAAACACAGATACGCAGTATTTT. The V call is TRBV11-2, the J call TRBJ2-3; 10 bases are shared with TRBD2. The V gene's germline CDR1 is SGHAT and CDR2 FQNNGV. The ends lost 5 bases at V and 2 bases at J; junction bases unmatched: 4. The CDR3 contains 15 residues.

J is TRBJ1-3 and V is TRBV9, with TRBD1 as a possible D gene (6 bases). The CDR3 is made up of 15 amino acids. Germline V gene lookup returns CDR1 SGDLS and CDR2 YYNGEE. V lost 0 bases, J lost 6 bases, and 13 bases lay in between. The CDR3 DNA reads as TGTGCCAGCAGCGTAGGCAGGGGCTCGGCAAACACCATATATTTT. Protein product: CASSVGRGSANTIYF.

The V gene is TRBV6-1, the J gene TRBJ2-3; 8 positions match TRBD2. After removal of 2 bases from V and 5 bases from J, the junction contained 9 bases not matched to a gene. Germline loops: CDR1 MNHNS, CDR2 SASEGT. CDR3 length equals 16 residues. The CDR3 nucleotides read TGTGCCAGCAGTGAACGGGGAGCGGGAGTCGGAGATACGCAGTATTTT. This encodes CASSERGAGVGDTQYF.

The rearrangement uses TRBV30 and TRBJ1-5, with unresolved D. Germline CDR1 GTSNPN, CDR2 SVGIG (reference sequence). The V and J ends lost 1 base and 2 bases respectively, with 6 bases between them. CDR3 size: 13 residues. The CDR3 nucleotides read TGTGCCTGGAGTGGGCAGGGCAATCAGCCCCAGCATTTT. This gives the protein CAWSGQGNQPQHF.

The chain employs TRBV18 and TRBJ2-6; 8 bases agree with TRBD1. The CDR3 is 15 amino acids. CDR1 and CDR2 from the germline V gene are KGHSH and LQKENI. V was clipped by 4 bases and J by 4 bases; unmatched bases: 3. This chain's CDR3 is CASSHRGRGANVLTF. The CDR3 nucleotides read TGTGCCAGCTCACACAGGGGGAGAGGGGCCAACGTCCTGACTTTC.